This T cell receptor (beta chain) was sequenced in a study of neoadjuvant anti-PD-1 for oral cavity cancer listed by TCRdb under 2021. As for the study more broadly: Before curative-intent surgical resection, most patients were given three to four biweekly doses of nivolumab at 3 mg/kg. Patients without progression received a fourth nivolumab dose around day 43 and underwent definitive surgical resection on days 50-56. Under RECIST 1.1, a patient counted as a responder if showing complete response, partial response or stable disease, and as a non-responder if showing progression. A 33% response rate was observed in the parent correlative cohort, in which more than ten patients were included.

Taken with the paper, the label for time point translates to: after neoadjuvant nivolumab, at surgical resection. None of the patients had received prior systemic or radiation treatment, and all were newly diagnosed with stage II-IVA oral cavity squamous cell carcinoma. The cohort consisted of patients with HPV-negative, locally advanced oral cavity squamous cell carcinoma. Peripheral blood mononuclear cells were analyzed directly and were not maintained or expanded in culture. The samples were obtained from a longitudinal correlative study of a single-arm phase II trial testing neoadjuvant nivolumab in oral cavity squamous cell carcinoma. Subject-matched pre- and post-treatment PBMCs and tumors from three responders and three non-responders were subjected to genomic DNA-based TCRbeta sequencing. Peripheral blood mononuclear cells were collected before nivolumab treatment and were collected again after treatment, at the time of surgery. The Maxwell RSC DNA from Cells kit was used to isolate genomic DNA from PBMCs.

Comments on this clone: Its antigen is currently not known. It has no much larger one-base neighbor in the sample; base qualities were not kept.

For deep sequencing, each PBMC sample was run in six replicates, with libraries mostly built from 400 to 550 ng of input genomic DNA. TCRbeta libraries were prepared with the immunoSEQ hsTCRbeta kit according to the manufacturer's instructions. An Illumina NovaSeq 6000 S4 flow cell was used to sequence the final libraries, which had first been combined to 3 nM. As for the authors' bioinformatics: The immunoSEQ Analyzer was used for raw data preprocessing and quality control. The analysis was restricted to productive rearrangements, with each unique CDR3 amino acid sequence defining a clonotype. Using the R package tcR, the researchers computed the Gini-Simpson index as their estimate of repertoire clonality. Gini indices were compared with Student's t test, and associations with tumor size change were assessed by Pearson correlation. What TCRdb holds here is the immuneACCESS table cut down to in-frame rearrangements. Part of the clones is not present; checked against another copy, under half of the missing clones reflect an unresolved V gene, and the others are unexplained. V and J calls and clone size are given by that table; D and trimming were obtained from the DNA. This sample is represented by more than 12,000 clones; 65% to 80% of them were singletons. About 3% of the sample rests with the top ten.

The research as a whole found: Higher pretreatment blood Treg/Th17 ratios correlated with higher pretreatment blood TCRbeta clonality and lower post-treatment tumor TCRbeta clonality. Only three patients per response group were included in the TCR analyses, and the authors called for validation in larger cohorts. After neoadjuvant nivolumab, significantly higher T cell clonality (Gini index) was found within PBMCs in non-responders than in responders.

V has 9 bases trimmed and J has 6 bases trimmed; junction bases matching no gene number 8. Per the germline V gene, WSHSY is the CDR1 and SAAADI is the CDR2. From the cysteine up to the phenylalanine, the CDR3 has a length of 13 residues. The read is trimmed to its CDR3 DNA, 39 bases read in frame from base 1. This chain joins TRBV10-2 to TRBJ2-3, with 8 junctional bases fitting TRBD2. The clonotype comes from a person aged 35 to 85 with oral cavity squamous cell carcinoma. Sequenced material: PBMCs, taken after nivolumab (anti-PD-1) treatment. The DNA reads TGCGCCAGTGGTCAGCGGGGGAGGGATACGCAGTATTTT. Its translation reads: CASGQRGRDTQYF.